This TCR beta chain was profiled in a study of T cells expressing NK-cell markers. Findings and limits, study-wide: Researchers report these clonotypes also headed the CD3+CD56-NKG2C+ fraction in a handful of donors. NKG2C+ dominant clonotype frequencies in roughly six donors were roughly 1.0-7.5% of CD8+ T cells.

Notes on this clonotype: Its antigen is not known.

The V gene's germline CDR1 is SNHLY and CDR2 FYNNEI. This CDR3 spans 15 amino acids. No DNA is given; TCRdb re-called the 5' RACE reads and lists each CDR3 protein once. This sample's clone table lists roughly 380,000 distinct CDR3 sequences. Material for sequencing was blood T cells: a sorted CD56 or NKG2C T cell subset, CD4+ or CD8+ T cells, or bulk PBMC T cells (not recorded which). The V gene is TRBV2, the J gene TRBJ2-5; the D call from TCRdb, TRBD1, cannot be confirmed without DNA. This TCR was sampled from a man aged 18 to 69 in good health. The CDR3 region is CASRIRQGARETQYF. The variable domain in full, with the rest retrieved from reference TRBV2 and TRBJ2-5, is EPEVTQTPSHQVTQMGQEVILRCVPISNHLYFYWYRQILGQKVEFLVSFYNNEISEKSEIFDDQFSVERPDGSNFTLKIRSTKLEDSAMYFCASRIRQGARETQYFGPGTRLLVL.